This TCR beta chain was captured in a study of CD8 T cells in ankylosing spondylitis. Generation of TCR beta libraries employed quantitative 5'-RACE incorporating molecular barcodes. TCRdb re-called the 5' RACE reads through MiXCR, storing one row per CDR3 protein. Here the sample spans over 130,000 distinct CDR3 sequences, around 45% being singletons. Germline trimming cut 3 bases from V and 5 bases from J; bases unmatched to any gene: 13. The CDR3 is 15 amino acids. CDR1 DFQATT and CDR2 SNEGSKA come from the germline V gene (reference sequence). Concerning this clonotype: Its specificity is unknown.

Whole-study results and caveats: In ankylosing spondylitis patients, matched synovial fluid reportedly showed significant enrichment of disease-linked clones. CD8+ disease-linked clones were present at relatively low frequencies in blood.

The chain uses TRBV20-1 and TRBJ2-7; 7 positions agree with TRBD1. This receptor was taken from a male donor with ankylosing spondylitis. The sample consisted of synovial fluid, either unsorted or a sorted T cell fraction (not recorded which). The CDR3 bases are TGCAGTGCTAGTGTCCGACAGGGTCATTTCCACGAGCAGTACTTC. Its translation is CSASVRQGHFHEQYF.